This T cell receptor (beta chain) was sequenced during a study of T-cell memory formation after mild COVID-19. About the research overall: Clusters of TCRs were largely donor specific.

Trimming pared 6 bases from V and 5 bases from J, leaving 16 bases between. The CDR3 sequence is 14 residues long. CDR1 and CDR2 (germline): SNHLY, FYNNEI. Broader study findings: Clones from the second wave (peaking day 37) had unconfirmed SARS-CoV-2 specificity. Researchers found some responding clones in pre-infection memory, a sign that cross-reactive memory joined. Clones which contracted sat mainly in CM and EM if CD4+, and in EMRA if CD8+.

TCRdb ran MiXCR on the 5' RACE reads and lists one entry per CDR3 protein. The sample yields about 49,000 distinct CDR3 sequences, 25% to 35% seen once. This clonotype was seen a few times. The antigen is unknown. This chain joins TRBV2 and TRBJ1-1, with a weak D call TRBD1 (6 bases). The source is a man aged 18 to 30 who had mild COVID-19 (a few samples of this study predate the infection). Cell type and time point are not known. Sequencing input: PBMCs or a T cell subset sorted from them (not recorded which). CDR3 nucleotide sequence: TGTGCCAGCAGCGACGGGGGGGCTAGAACTGAAGCTTTCTTT. Amino acids: CASSDGGARTEAFF.